The next 19 T cell receptor beta chains were all read from a single sample in a study of molecular identifiers for immune sequencing clone quantification. TCRdb re-analysed the PCR reads in MiXCR, keeping a single row per CDR3 protein. The data hold some 590,000 distinct CDR3 sequences, with roughly 27% observed a single time. Material: naive CD8+ T cells from blood, with Jurkat cell RNA spiked in. Subset indicated: FACS-sorted CD8+CD4-CCR7+CD45RA+ naive T cells. The receptors were sampled from a human donor in good health. Some libraries in this study had Jurkat cell RNA spiked in.

About this clonotype itself: A much larger clone differs from this one at a single base, so this may be a read error. The J gene is TRBJ1-1, the V gene TRBV4-3, with unresolved D. V lost 0 bases to trimming and J lost 3 bases, with 11 bases between them. Per germline, CDR1 LGHNA and CDR2 YSLEER. The CDR3 sequence is 15 residues long. Written as DNA, the CDR3 is TGCGCCAGCAGCCAAGAAGGAGGCGGGGACACTGAAGCTTTCTTT. It specifies CASSQEGGGDTEAFF.

This clonotype was counted many times. The chain is built from TRBV29-1 and TRBJ1-1; D might be TRBD1 (5 bases). The CDR3 consists of 19 residues. The germline CDR1 and CDR2 sequences are SQVTM and ANQGSEA. V dropped 6 bases and J dropped 4 bases, with 33 bases sitting between them. The CDR3 loop is CSVKPGPPTTRAGGTEAFF. The CDR3 coding sequence is TGCAGCGTCAAACCGGGACCCCCCACGACGAGAGCTGGGGGCACTGAAGCTTTCTTT.

This clonotype was recorded a few times. The chain joins TRBV27 to TRBJ2-7, with a tentative D call TRBD2 (6 bases). Germline CDR1 is MNHEY and CDR2 is SMNVEV (reference sequence). CDR3 length: 16 amino acids. V was cut by 8 bases and J by 3 bases, with 23 bases left in between. The CDR3 sequence is CASGYLGLSGDYEQYF. The CDR3 bases are TGTGCCAGCGGATATCTGGGACTCTCGGGGGACTACGAGCAGTACTTC.

V usage is TRBV24-1 and J usage is TRBJ2-2; D is uncertain. V lost 4 bases and J lost 2, with 10 bases in between. CDR3 length: 15 amino acids. Per the germline V gene, CDR1 is KGHDR and CDR2 is SFDVKD. The CDR3 protein is CATSDLGSNTGELFF. CDR3 bases: TGTGCCACCAGTGACCTCGGTTCCAACACCGGGGAGCTGTTTTTT.

V gene TRBV20-1 combines with J gene TRBJ2-7, with 8 positions matching TRBD2. The CDR3 has 15 residues. Trimming at V came to 5 bases and at J to 0 bases, leaving 9 bases not matched to a gene. CDR1 is DFQATT, CDR2 SNEGSKA, per germline (reference sequence). The CDR3 protein is CSALPLAESSYEQYF. The CDR3 nucleotides read TGCAGTGCTCTACCACTAGCGGAGAGCTCCTACGAGCAGTACTTC.

This clonotype was counted at least ten times. The chain carries TRBV5-1 and TRBJ1-4; D is unclear. Germline V lookup: CDR1 SGHRS, CDR2 YFSETQ. Trimming shortened V by 4 bases and J by 0 bases, and 10 bases separated the two germline ends. This CDR3 has 15 residues. The CDR3 coding sequence is TGCGCCAGCAGCAAATACAAACCAACTAATGAAAAACTGTTTTTT. Its translation is CASSKYKPTNEKLFF.

In this sample, this clonotype turned up a few times. V and J are TRBV19 and TRBJ2-3; the D is unclear. Germline V gene sequence: CDR1 LNHDA, CDR2 SQIVND (reference sequence). V was shortened by 2 bases and J by 2 bases, with 8 bases between the two germline ends. This CDR3 contains 14 residues. DNA of the CDR3: TGTGCCAGTAGTATAATAGGAAACACAGATACGCAGTATTTT. Its translation is CASSIIGNTDTQYF.

This clonotype occurred a few times. The CDR3 sequence is CASSPDRLNTGELFF. The CDR3 DNA reads as TGTGCCAGCAGTCCGGACAGGCTGAACACCGGGGAGCTGTTTTTT. The gene calls are TRBV12-3 or TRBV12-4 and TRBJ2-2; 7 bases align to TRBD1. The V gene end was trimmed by 5 bases and the J gene end by 1 base; junction bases not matched to a gene: 4. This CDR3 has 15 amino acids.

Remarks on this clonotype: One base away lies a much larger clone, so this may be a sequencing read error. The CDR3 DNA sequence: TGTGCCAGCACCCAACCCTCTAGCGGAAACACAGATACGCAGTATTTT. It translates to CASTQPSSGNTDTQYF. The J gene is TRBJ2-3, the V gene TRBV7-8, with 7 bases lining up with TRBD2. Per the germline V gene, CDR1 is SGHVS and CDR2 is FQNEAQ. With V trimmed by 7 bases and J by 2 bases, 12 bases remained unmatched. CDR3 length equals 16 residues.

A word on this clonotype: This may stem from a read error, because a much larger clone lies one nucleotide away. The genes are TRBV6-5 and TRBJ2-5, with 16 bases identical to TRBD2. V lost 2 bases, J lost 10 bases, and 16 bases stayed unmatched. The V gene's germline CDR1 is MNHEY and CDR2 SVGAGI. There are 19 residues in the CDR3. Written as DNA, the CDR3 is TGTGCCAGCAGTTACACATGGGGACTAGCGGGAGGGGGTCGAGCGGACCAGTACTTC. Amino acids: CASSYTWGLAGGGRADQYF.

This clonotype was picked up a small number of times. A much more abundant neighbour one base away suggests this may be a read error. The chain combines TRBV2 with TRBJ1-5; D unresolved. The V end lost 11 bases, the J end lost 0 bases, and 14 bases lay between the germline ends. There are 14 residues in the CDR3. CDR1 is SNHLY and CDR2 is FYNNEI in the germline V gene. CDR3: CAGMKGFSNQPQHF. Here the CDR3 DNA reads TGTGCCGGCATGAAGGGCTTTAGCAATCAGCCCCAGCATTTT.

There are many counts of this clonotype. V usage is TRBV28 and J usage is TRBJ2-5; D might be TRBD1 or TRBD2, each matching 5 bases. Trimming took 3 bases from V and 3 from J, leaving 14 bases between them. Germline lookup yields CDR1 MDHEN and CDR2 SYDVKM. CDR3 length equals 15 residues. This chain's CDR3 is CASSFRGVTEETQYF. CDR3 coding DNA: TGTGCCAGCAGTTTCCGAGGGGTGACAGAAGAGACCCAGTACTTC. Drawing the rest from reference TRBV28 and TRBJ2-5, the complete variable domain is DVKVTQSSRYLVKRTGEKVFLECVQDMDHENMFWYRQDPGLGLRLIYFSYDVKMKEKGDIPEGYSVSREKKERFSLILESASTNQTSMYLCASSFRGVTEETQYFGPGTRLLVL.

The chain employs TRBV12-3 or TRBV12-4 and TRBJ1-1; no clear D gene. The CDR3 covers 11 residues. The V end was cut by 3 bases, the J end by 7 bases, with 6 bases between. This CDR3 reads CASSLTFEAFF. DNA of the CDR3: TGTGCCAGCAGTTTGACATTTGAAGCTTTCTTT.

CDR3 in DNA: TGTGCCAGCACCATCCCAGCGGGCGGGACCCTCAATGAGCAGTTCTTC. Translation gives CASTIPAGGTLNEQFF. This chain connects TRBV7-9 to TRBJ2-1; weak D call: TRBD2 (6 bases). The CDR3 contains 16 residues. V lost 7 bases to trimming and J lost 6 bases, with 22 bases between them. Germline CDR1 SEHNR, CDR2 FQNEAQ (reference sequence). Variable domain in full (rest from reference TRBV7-9 and TRBJ2-1): DTGVSQNPRHKITKRGQNVTFRCDPISEHNRLYWYRQTLGQGPEFLTYFQNEAQLEKSRLLSDRFSAERPKGSFSTLEIQRTEQGDSAMYLCASTIPAGGTLNEQFFGPGTRLTVL.

The chain is built from TRBV6-1 and TRBJ2-7; the D gene is possibly TRBD2 (6 bases). This CDR3 has 14 residues. Germline CDR1 reads MNHNS; CDR2 reads SASEGT. V lost 2 bases, J lost 1 base, and 9 bases lay in between. Written as DNA, the CDR3 is TGTGCCAGCAGTGAACGGCGGGAATCCTACGAGCAGTACTTC. It yields the protein CASSERRESYEQYF.

To note about this clonotype: Mismatch with germline at one junction end may stem from a read error. The J gene is TRBJ2-1, the V gene TRBV12-3 or TRBV12-4; a possible D gene is TRBD2 (5 bases). This CDR3 is 14 amino acids long. CDR3 DNA sequence: TGTGCCAGCAACCTCGGTTACGGGGAAGATGAGCGGTTCTTC. Encoded protein: CASNLGYGEDERFF.

This clonotype was seen a handful of times. This may come from a read error, since a much larger clone is one base off. The chain has TRBV7-6 and TRBJ2-5; D ambiguous. The germline CDR1 and CDR2 sequences are SGHVS and FNYEAQ. The CDR3 has 14 amino acids. The CDR3 spells CASSLGPIQEAQYF. The CDR3 nucleotides are TGTGCCAGCAGCTTGGGTCCGATCCAAGAGGCCCAGTACTTC.

This sequence joins TRBV19 and TRBJ2-6; D might be TRBD1 or TRBD2, each matching 6 bases. Germline CDR1 is LNHDA and CDR2 is SQIVND (reference sequence). The CDR3 covers 17 residues. V lost 3 bases and J lost 0, with 12 bases in between. The chain's CDR3 is CASSMAGHYSGANVLTF. Here the CDR3 DNA reads TGTGCCAGTAGTATGGCGGGACACTACTCTGGGGCCAACGTCCTGACTTTC.

The chain combines TRBV6-6 with TRBJ1-1; 8 bases agree with TRBD1. With 2 bases clipped from V and 7 bases from J, the junction kept 9 bases outside the gene matches. CDR1 is MNHNY and CDR2 is SVGAGI in the germline V gene (reference sequence). The CDR3 totals 15 residues. The CDR3 nucleotides read TGTGCCAGCAGTTACGTCCTCCAGGGGGCAAATGAAGCTTTCTTT. Its protein product is CASSYVLQGANEAFF.